Following are 27 T cell receptor beta chains from one sample sequenced in a study of breast tumors, draining lymph nodes, adjacent tissues. A single record per CDR3 protein comes from TCRdb applying MiXCR to the multiplex PCR reads. The data show approximately 20,000 distinct CDR3 sequences, about 50% seen once. Material for sequencing was breast tumor tissue. These receptors all stem from a female donor with breast cancer. Some clones in this sample may be carry-over from other donors' samples.

Many counts were recorded for this clonotype. This chain uses TRBV12-3 or TRBV12-4 with TRBJ1-2; tentatively, D is TRBD1 (6 bases). V lost 3 bases and J 7 bases, leaving 12 bases between the germline ends. CDR3 length: 13 residues. This CDR3 reads CASSFVGGAGYTF. CDR3 in DNA: TGTGCCAGCAGTTTCGTCGGGGGGGCTGGCTACACCTTC.

The gene calls are TRBV20-1 and TRBJ2-7, with TRBD2 identical over 9 bases. The germline CDR1 and CDR2 sequences are DFQATT and SNEGSKA (reference sequence). After removal of 6 bases from V and 3 bases from J, the junction contained 6 bases not matched to a gene. The CDR3 runs to 13 residues. CDR3 sequence reads: CSAISGSIYEQYF. DNA of the CDR3: TGCAGTGCGATTAGCGGGAGTATCTACGAGCAGTACTTC.

The chain joins TRBV15 to TRBJ2-7; 8 nucleotides agree with TRBD1. This CDR3 comprises 15 residues. V shed 4 bases and J 4 bases; nucleotides not matched to a gene: 9. CDR1 LNHNV and CDR2 YYDKDF come from the germline V gene (reference sequence). The CDR3 protein is CATSTAGQAKYEQYF. CDR3 coding DNA: TGTGCCACCAGCACGGCGGGACAGGCTAAATACGAGCAGTACTTC.

This clonotype was observed a handful of times. The CDR3 loop reads CSARTSGSYNEQFF. CDR3 bases: TGCAGTGCTAGGACTAGCGGCTCCTACAATGAGCAGTTCTTC. The rearrangement links TRBV20-1 to TRBJ2-1, with TRBD2 matching 9 bases. The germline CDR1 and CDR2 sequences are DFQATT and SNEGSKA (reference sequence). The CDR3 has 14 amino acids. V was clipped by 3 bases and J by 0 bases; unmatched bases: 0.

By share, this clonotype counts as medium-sized (0.01 to 0.1%). The chain is built from TRBV6-1 and TRBJ1-5; TRBD1 is a possible D gene (5 bases). CDR3 length: 15 residues. Trimming removed 4 bases at V and 2 bases at J, with 12 bases between. In germline, CDR1 is MNHNS, CDR2 SASEGT. The CDR3 bases are TGTGCCAGCAGTGCGCCCGGAGGGGGCAATCAGCCCCAGCATTTT. The encoded protein is CASSAPGGGNQPQHF.

For the CDR3, the DNA is TGCAGCGTTTACGGACAGAACTATGGCTACACCTTC. This encodes CSVYGQNYGYTF. This chain connects TRBV29-1 to TRBJ1-2; D is possibly TRBD1 (6 bases). The CDR3 is made up of 12 amino acids. V was shortened by 5 bases and J by 2 bases, with 9 bases between the two germline ends. From germline, CDR1 is SQVTM and CDR2 ANQGSEA. The variable domain in full, with the rest retrieved from reference TRBV29-1 and TRBJ1-2, is SAVISQKPSRDICQRGTSLTIQCQVDSQVTMMFWYRQQPGQSLTLIATANQGSEATYESGFVIDKFPISRPNLTFSTLTVSNMSPEDSSIYLCSVYGQNYGYTFGSGTRLTVV.

The V call is TRBV4-2, the J call TRBJ1-6; TRBD1 matches 7 bases. The CDR3 is 14 residues long. Per germline, CDR1 LGHNA and CDR2 YNFKEQ. V shed 3 bases, J shed 7 bases, and the junction held 3 bases outside the gene matches. The CDR3 nucleotides are TGTGCCAGCAGCCAGGGACAGCAAAATTCACCCCTCCACTTT. Translated: CASSQGQQNSPLHF.

The rearrangement uses TRBV10-3 and TRBJ2-7, with 13 bases fitting TRBD2. Trimming at V came to 6 bases and at J to 0 bases, leaving 5 bases not matched to a gene. Germline loops: CDR1 ENHRY, CDR2 SYGVKD. This CDR3 has 16 amino acids. The CDR3 nucleotides are TGTGCCATCAGAAGGACTAGCGGGAGAGGCTCCTACGAGCAGTACTTC. Translation: CAIRRTSGRGSYEQYF.

This chain connects TRBV6-6 to TRBJ1-5; the match to TRBD1 covers 7 bases. Germline V gene data show CDR1 as MNHNY and CDR2 as SVGAGI (reference sequence). The ends lost 3 bases at V and 6 bases at J; junction bases unmatched: 5. The CDR3 runs to 14 residues. The CDR3 nucleotides read TGTGCCAGCAGTTATCTCCGACAGGGTCAGCCCCAGCATTTT. It encodes CASSYLRQGQPQHF.

This clonotype showed up many times. This clone may be a read error of a much larger clone one base away. This sequence joins TRBV11-3 and TRBJ2-7, with D possibly matching TRBD1 (5 bases). The germline gives CDR1 SGHNT, CDR2 YENEEA. CDR3 size: 13 residues. CDR3 sequence (DNA): TGTGCCAGCAGCTTAAGGGGCTCCTCCGAGCAGTACTTC. It yields the protein CASSLRGSSEQYF.

This clonotype showed up many times. With a much larger clone just one base away, this may be a read error. The chain has TRBV9 and TRBJ2-3; D remains unclear. Germline V CDR1 and CDR2: SGDLS, YYNGEE. The CDR3 runs 14 residues. The CDR3 region is CANSVDGFTDTQYF. The CDR3 nucleotides are TGTGCCAACAGCGTGGACGGATTCACAGATACGCAGTATTTT.

This clonotype rates as medium-sized (0.01 to 0.1%). The chain couples TRBV20-1 to TRBJ2-7; D unclear. V was clipped by 3 bases and J by 4 bases, with 10 bases between them. The V gene's germline CDR1 is DFQATT and CDR2 SNEGSKA (reference sequence). CDR3 length: 12 residues. The CDR3 protein is CSASLQEYEQYF. The DNA for the CDR3 is TGCAGTGCTAGCCTCCAGGAGTACGAGCAGTACTTC.

This clonotype counts as medium-sized. V is TRBV6-4 and J is TRBJ2-3; no firm D call. Germline assignment: CDR1 MRHNA and CDR2 SNTAGT. Trimming pared 4 bases from V and 0 bases from J, leaving 5 bases between. The CDR3 length is 13 residues. The CDR3 DNA is TGTGCCAGCAGTGCCAGCAGCACAGATACGCAGTATTTT. Protein product: CASSASSTDTQYF.

This chain joins TRBV12-3 or TRBV12-4 and TRBJ2-7, with 16 bases identical to TRBD2. V gave up 6 bases and J gave up 6 bases; unmatched junction bases: 5. CDR3 length: 15 amino acids. The chain's CDR3 is CASRSGLAGGPEQYF. In nucleotides, the CDR3 is TGTGCCAGCAGATCGGGACTAGCGGGAGGGCCCGAGCAGTACTTC.

This chain links TRBV5-6 with TRBJ2-7; 8 bases map to TRBD1. Per the germline V gene, CDR1 is SGHDT and CDR2 is YYEEEE. The CDR3 totals 15 residues. The trim removed 4 bases at V and 4 bases at J, leaving 10 bases unmatched. The CDR3 spells CASSRGRQGKYEQYF. The CDR3 nucleotides read TGTGCCAGCAGCCGGGGTCGACAGGGGAAATACGAGCAGTACTTC. Based on the CDR3 plus reference TRBV5-6 and TRBJ2-7, the full variable domain is DAGVTQSPTHLIKTRGQQVTLRCSPKSGHDTVSWYQQALGQGPQFIFQYYEEEERQRGNFPDRFSGHQFPNYSSELNVNALLLGDSALYLCASSRGRQGKYEQYFGPGTRLTVT.

This clonotype was seen a few times. A much larger clone lies a single base off, so this may be a read error. The gene calls are TRBV6-2 or TRBV6-3 and TRBJ2-5; 10 bases match TRBD2. The ends lost 6 bases at V and 3 bases at J; junction bases unmatched: 7. The length of the CDR3 is 15 residues. The germline V gene has CDR1 MNHEY and CDR2 SVGEGT. In nucleotides, the CDR3 is TGTGCCAGCAGGCCTAGCGGGAGTCGGAAAGAGACCCAGTACTTC. Translation gives CASRPSGSRKETQYF.

The chain is built from TRBV10-3 and TRBJ1-5; TRBD1 matches 7 bases. V dropped 6 bases and J dropped 1; count of bases not matched to a gene: 3. The germline V gene encodes CDR1 ENHRY and CDR2 SYGVKD. The CDR3 totals 14 residues. The CDR3 DNA reads as TGTGCCATCAGCCTGGGACAGAGCAATCAGCCCCAGCATTTT. It translates to CAISLGQSNQPQHF.

The rearrangement links TRBV20-1 to TRBJ1-4; D is unresolved. Germline V lookup: CDR1 DFQATT, CDR2 SNEGSKA (reference sequence). The V end lost 6 bases, the J end lost 5 bases, and 16 bases lay between the germline ends. CDR3 length: 14 residues. The CDR3: CSAEAAEPNEKLFF. In DNA, the CDR3 is TGCAGTGCCGAAGCGGCGGAACCAAATGAAAAACTGTTTTTT.

There are many counts of this clonotype. This may be a read error, as it is one base from a much larger clone. The rearrangement links TRBV5-1 to TRBJ2-5, with no clear D. Per germline, CDR1 SGHRS and CDR2 YFSETQ. This CDR3 spans 14 amino acids. The DNA of the CDR3 is TGCGCCAGCAGCTCCAAACGGCCGCAAGACACCCAGTACTTC. Its translation is CASSSKRPQDTQYF.

This clonotype was observed at least ten times. An end of the junction differs from the germline gene, which may be a read error. The chain combines TRBV6-6 with TRBJ2-3; 8 bases line up with TRBD2. The CDR3 totals 17 residues. Germline CDR1 reads MNHNY; CDR2 reads SVGAGI (reference sequence). The DNA of the CDR3 is TGTGCCAGCAGTCACTCCCCGGGACTAGTGTCCACAGATACGCAGTATTTT. Its translation: CASSHSPGLVSTDTQYF.

This clonotype qualifies as medium-sized. The V gene is TRBV4-3, the J gene TRBJ2-1, with D perhaps being TRBD1 or TRBD2 (5 bases each). Trimming removed 0 bases at V and 8 bases at J, with 5 bases between. Germline V lookup: CDR1 LGHNA, CDR2 YSLEER. The CDR3 runs to 12 residues. The CDR3 nucleotides read TGCGCCAGCAGCCAAGAGGGGGATGAGCAGTTCTTC. This sequence encodes CASSQEGDEQFF.

This rearrangement joins TRBV19 to TRBJ1-2, with D possibly being TRBD1 (5 bases). The CDR3 length is 16 residues. V was trimmed by 5 bases and J by 7 bases, leaving 23 bases between them. The germline V gene has CDR1 LNHDA and CDR2 SQIVND (reference sequence). The CDR3 sequence: CASSPIPPAWDGGYTF. In nucleotides, the CDR3 is TGTGCCAGTAGTCCAATCCCTCCAGCTTGGGACGGTGGCTACACCTTC.

The rearrangement uses TRBV10-1 and TRBJ2-1, with 10 bases that match TRBD2. Germline V gene sequence: CDR1 WNHNN, CDR2 SYGVQD (reference sequence). This CDR3 comprises 14 residues. With V trimmed by 8 bases and J by 8 bases, 9 bases remained unmatched. This CDR3 reads CASGGASGSDEQFF. The CDR3 DNA sequence: TGCGCCAGCGGCGGGGCTAGCGGGAGCGATGAGCAGTTCTTC.

For this clonotype: The conserved final phenylalanine or tryptophan is absent from the CDR3, which likely points to a read error. The J gene is TRBJ2-1, the V gene TRBV5-1; 7 nucleotides align to TRBD2. V trimming: 2 bases; J trimming: 4 bases; junction bases outside the gene matches: 12. Germline V lookup: CDR1 SGHRS, CDR2 YFSETQ. The CDR3 runs to 17 residues. CDR3 protein: CASSLGGSVGIYNEQFL. The CDR3 DNA reads TGCGCCAGCAGCTTAGGCGGGAGCGTGGGAATATACAATGAGCAGTTCCTC.

This clonotype was seen only once. The rearrangement joins TRBV7-8 to TRBJ2-3; 12 bases agree with TRBD2. V was clipped by 7 bases and J by 6 bases; unmatched bases: 11. The CDR3 covers 16 residues. The germline V gene encodes CDR1 SGHVS and CDR2 FQNEAQ. The CDR3 loop is CASNPGGGTSGDTQYF. CDR3 bases: TGTGCCAGCAACCCCGGGGGAGGGACTAGCGGGGATACGCAGTATTTT.

This sequence joins TRBV7-8 and TRBJ2-7; tentatively, D is TRBD1 (5 bases). Deletions cut 4 bases from V and 7 bases from J, with 11 bases between. CDR3 size: 12 residues. The germline CDR1 and CDR2 sequences are SGHVS and FQNEAQ. CDR3 amino acids: CASSSPRAEQYF. CDR3 nucleotide sequence: TGTGCCAGCAGCTCCCCCAGGGCTGAGCAGTACTTC.

With respect to this clonotype: The junction differs from germline at one of its ends, possibly a read error. The V call is TRBV14, the J call TRBJ1-2, with D perhaps matching TRBD1 (5 bases). Germline values: CDR1 SGHDN, CDR2 FVKESK. The CDR3 loop spans 16 amino acids. CDR3 nucleotides: TGTGCCAGCAGCCGAGATCTTTCTGGGGCTGAGTATGGCCACACCTTC. The encoded protein is CASSRDLSGAEYGHTF.